Here is one T cell receptor beta chain with its context. The data originate from a study of cytomegalovirus exposure and HLA in healthy donors. Study in general: The Caucasian-associated ancestry cluster held under 90% of under 450 genotyped donors.

PCR primers comprised 60 Vbeta and 13 Jbeta primers. Repertoires were generated with immunoSEQ multiplex PCR, while TCRdb's copy carries only in-frame clones and drops some. The table records roughly 140,000 clones, roughly three quarters of them present only once. J gave up 6 bases and V 1 base, and 20 bases lay outside the gene matches. Germline V gives CDR1 SGHTA, CDR2 FQGNSA. This CDR3 has 19 residues. The chain employs TRBV7-2 and TRBJ2-7; 8 nucleotides align to TRBD1. The sequence was collected from a female donor in good health and CMV-seronegative. The source material was PBMCs. Here the CDR3 DNA reads TGTGCCAGCAGCTTAGTACTCGGGGGTCTGACAGGGGAGTTAGGCGAGCAGTACTTC. This encodes CASSLVLGGLTGELGEQYF. The variable domain in full, with the rest retrieved from reference TRBV7-2 and TRBJ2-7, is GAGVSQSPSNKVTEKGKDVELRCDPISGHTALYWYRQSLGQGLEFLIYFQGNSAPDKSGLPSDRFSAERTGGSVSTLTIQRTQQEDSAVYLCASSLVLGGLTGELGEQYFGPGTRLTVT.